These T cell receptor beta chains were read from a single sample in a study of T cells in Graves' hyperthyroidism and ophthalmopathy. TCRdb independently ran MiXCR on the multiplex PCR reads; one entry per CDR3 protein. The top ten hold 9.2% of the sample, which has hundreds of thousands of distinct CDR3 sequences, around 14% seen once. Sequencing was done on a sample of blood. These receptors were collected from a woman between 18 and 29 years old with Graves' hyperthyroidism. Each CDR3 is given with its conserved first and last residue. Fields, in order: clone size, J gene, D gene, V gene, CDR3 length, CDR3 DNA, CDR3 protein. The D gene is left open where the match is weak. Clone sizes are given selectively: once, few, many, or a class where the clone is expanded.

clone_size: many
j_call: TRBJ2-7
d_call: NA
v_call: TRBV3-1
cdr3_length: 15
cdr3_nt: TGTGCCAGCAGCCAAGTACAGCAGACGACTTCCGAGCAGTACTTC
cdr3_aa: CASSQVQQTTSEQYF

clone_size: NA
j_call: TRBJ2-2
d_call: NA
v_call: TRBV5-4
cdr3_length: 14
cdr3_nt: TGTGCCAGCAGCGTGGACAGGAACACCGGGGAGCTGTTTTTT
cdr3_aa: CASSVDRNTGELFF

clone_size: few
j_call: TRBJ2-7
d_call: TRBD2
v_call: TRBV3-1
cdr3_length: 18
cdr3_nt: TGTGCCAGCAGCCAAGATCGGTTCCCGAGCGGGGAATCCTACGAGCAGTACTTC
cdr3_aa: CASSQDRFPSGESYEQYF

clone_size: many
j_call: TRBJ2-7
d_call: NA
v_call: TRBV7-9
cdr3_length: 14
cdr3_nt: TGTGCCAGCACCTCAAACTGGGACACCTACGAGCAGTACTTC
cdr3_aa: CASTSNWDTYEQYF

clone_size: few
j_call: TRBJ2-4
d_call: NA
v_call: TRBV7-2
cdr3_length: 16
cdr3_nt: TGTGCCAGCAGCTCCTGGCCGGGGGAAGCCAAAAACATTCAGTACTTC
cdr3_aa: CASSSWPGEAKNIQYF

clone_size: few
j_call: TRBJ1-6
d_call: NA
v_call: TRBV9
cdr3_length: 16
cdr3_nt: TGTGCCAGCAGCGTAGGAGGGGCAGGGCATAATTCACCCCTCCACTTT
cdr3_aa: CASSVGGAGHNSPLHF

clone_size: many
j_call: TRBJ2-1
d_call: TRBD2
v_call: TRBV2
cdr3_length: 16
cdr3_nt: TGTGCCAGCAGGCCGACTAGCGGGGACTCCTACAATGAGCAGTTCTTC
cdr3_aa: CASRPTSGDSYNEQFF

clone_size: many
j_call: TRBJ2-7
d_call: NA
v_call: TRBV3-1
cdr3_length: 18
cdr3_nt: TGTGCCAGCAGCCAAGATCGGGTAGGGGGGACCCTCTCCTACGAGCAGTACTTC
cdr3_aa: CASSQDRVGGTLSYEQYF

clone_size: many
j_call: TRBJ2-1
d_call: NA
v_call: TRBV2
cdr3_length: 14
cdr3_nt: TGTGCCAGCAGTGACAGTAATAGGGGTTATGAGCAGTTCTTC
cdr3_aa: CASSDSNRGYEQFF

clone_size: many
j_call: TRBJ1-6
d_call: TRBD1
v_call: TRBV5-6
cdr3_length: 15
cdr3_nt: TGTGCCAGCAGCTTCCTTGACAGGGACAATTCACCCCTCCACTTT
cdr3_aa: CASSFLDRDNSPLHF

clone_size: many
j_call: TRBJ2-3
d_call: NA
v_call: TRBV5-1
cdr3_length: 15
cdr3_nt: TGCGCCAGCAGGGGGGGGCGGGGTCCCGCAGATACGCAGTATTTT
cdr3_aa: CASRGGRGPADTQYF

clone_size: many
j_call: TRBJ2-1
d_call: NA
v_call: TRBV10-3
cdr3_length: 14
cdr3_nt: TGTGCCATCAACAAGGGGAACTCCTACAATGAGCAGTTCTTC
cdr3_aa: CAINKGNSYNEQFF

clone_size: few
j_call: TRBJ2-2
d_call: NA
v_call: TRBV10-3
cdr3_length: 15
cdr3_nt: TGTGCCATCAGTGATGGGGGTAAGATCGGCGGGGAGCTGTTTTTT
cdr3_aa: CAISDGGKIGGELFF

clone_size: few
j_call: TRBJ2-1
d_call: NA
v_call: TRBV6-1
cdr3_length: 15
cdr3_nt: TGTGCCAGCACCTCCGGGGGGCCGTCCTACAATGAGCAGTTCTTC
cdr3_aa: CASTSGGPSYNEQFF

clone_size: few
j_call: TRBJ2-1
d_call: NA
v_call: TRBV27
cdr3_length: 14
cdr3_nt: TGTGCCAGCAGTTTACAAGGGGTATACAATGAGCAGTTCTTC
cdr3_aa: CASSLQGVYNEQFF

clone_size: many
j_call: TRBJ2-1
d_call: TRBD1
v_call: TRBV11-1
cdr3_length: 17
cdr3_nt: TGTGCCAGCAGCTTAACCACCGGGACAGGGGTTTACAATGAGCAGTTCTTC
cdr3_aa: CASSLTTGTGVYNEQFF

clone_size: many
j_call: TRBJ2-2
d_call: TRBD1
v_call: TRBV10-3
cdr3_length: 16
cdr3_nt: TGTGCCGTATCCAATGGGGACAGGGTTGTGAACGGGGAGCTGTTTTTT
cdr3_aa: CAVSNGDRVVNGELFF

clone_size: few
j_call: TRBJ2-5
d_call: NA
v_call: TRBV11-2
cdr3_length: 14
cdr3_nt: TGTGCCAGCAGCTTTCTAGGGGACCCAGAGACCCAGTACTTC
cdr3_aa: CASSFLGDPETQYF

clone_size: many
j_call: TRBJ2-1
d_call: TRBD2
v_call: TRBV7-2
cdr3_length: 17
cdr3_nt: TGTGCCAGCAGCTTTGGTGTAGCGGGGGTCATTTTGAATGAGCAGTTCTTC
cdr3_aa: CASSFGVAGVILNEQFF

clone_size: many
j_call: TRBJ2-1
d_call: NA
v_call: TRBV7-2
cdr3_length: 12
cdr3_nt: TGTGCCAGCAGCCACCGGTTCGATGAGCAGTTCTTC
cdr3_aa: CASSHRFDEQFF

clone_size: many
j_call: TRBJ1-2
d_call: NA
v_call: TRBV7-2
cdr3_length: 13
cdr3_nt: TGTGCCAGCAACCTCGGGGGCGTCTATGGCTACACCTTC
cdr3_aa: CASNLGGVYGYTF

clone_size: few
j_call: TRBJ2-7
d_call: TRBD1
v_call: TRBV7-9
cdr3_length: 18
cdr3_nt: TGTGCCAGCAGCTTAGGCCCGGGACAGGCTTCACCCTCCTACGAGCAGTACTTC
cdr3_aa: CASSLGPGQASPSYEQYF

clone_size: NA
j_call: TRBJ2-3
d_call: NA
v_call: TRBV30
cdr3_length: 13
cdr3_nt: TGTGCCTGGACGGGGTCTAGCACAGATACGCAGTATTTT
cdr3_aa: CAWTGSSTDTQYF

clone_size: many
j_call: TRBJ1-5
d_call: TRBD1
v_call: TRBV18
cdr3_length: 15
cdr3_nt: TGTGCCAGCTCACCAAGGACAGGGGTCGATCAGCCCCAGCATTTT
cdr3_aa: CASSPRTGVDQPQHF

clone_size: many
j_call: TRBJ2-2
d_call: NA
v_call: TRBV7-2
cdr3_length: 15
cdr3_nt: TGTGCCAGCAGCTTGGGGGGACTCCACACCGGGGAGCTGTTTTTT
cdr3_aa: CASSLGGLHTGELFF

clone_size: NA
j_call: TRBJ2-7
d_call: NA
v_call: TRBV4-1
cdr3_length: 14
cdr3_nt: TGCGCCAGCAGCCAAGTGGGGATCTCCTACGAGCAGTACTTC
cdr3_aa: CASSQVGISYEQYF

clone_size: many
j_call: TRBJ2-3
d_call: TRBD2
v_call: TRBV11-2
cdr3_length: 17
cdr3_nt: TGTGCCAGCAGCTTTCGCACTAGCGGGAGGCACACATATACGCAGTATTTT
cdr3_aa: CASSFRTSGRHTYTQYF